Below, one T cell receptor (beta chain) is given with its context. Its antigen is not identified. These data originate in a study of cytomegalovirus exposure and HLA in healthy donors. Amplification used 60 Vbeta primers and 13 Jbeta primers. This table comes from immunoSEQ multiplex PCR, and its TCRdb copy is limited to in-frame clones, with some not included. The sample lists under 150,000 clones; roughly 80% were seen once. The CDR3 runs 16 residues. CDR1 LGHNA and CDR2 YSLEER come from the germline V gene. With 4 bases removed from V and 0 bases from J, the gap between germline ends came to 15 bases. Study observations and caveats: Immune exposure information available was restricted to CMV serostatus. An analysis that was carried out later associated some 17,000 TCR beta sequences with HLA alleles at 0.05 false discovery rate.

The J gene is TRBJ1-1, the V gene TRBV4-3; perhaps TRBD1 as D (6 bases). This clonotype was obtained from a woman between 45 and 65 years old in good health and CMV-seronegative. The specimen sequenced was PBMCs. CDR3 nucleotide sequence: TGCGCCAGCAGCCCTGGGGGCCAGAGACTGAACACTGAAGCTTTCTTT. Amino acid sequence: CASSPGGQRLNTEAFF.